The rows below give T cell receptor beta chains drawn from one sample of a study of cytomegalovirus exposure and HLA in healthy donors. Assay: immunoSEQ multiplex PCR; the TCRdb copy retains only in-frame clones and omits some. The sample yields 150,000 or so clones, 86% seen once. Sequencing was done on a sample of PBMCs. The source of these receptors is a woman aged 18 to 35 in good health and CMV-seronegative. CDR3s include the opening cysteine and the closing phenylalanine or tryptophan. The D gene is left open where the match is weak. Expanded clones are given a class, and other clones once, few, many or no size at all.

abundance: once; j_gene: TRBJ2-1; v_gene: TRBV28; d_gene: TRBD2; CDR3aa: CASSLTGGGNEQFF; CDR3nt: TGTGCCAGCAGTTTAACGGGAGGGGGGAATGAGCAGTTCTTC
abundance: -; j_gene: TRBJ2-7; v_gene: TRBV7-9; d_gene: -; CDR3aa: CASSLTRGSYEQYF; CDR3nt: TGTGCCAGCAGCTTAACCCGGGGTTCCTACGAGCAGTACTTC
abundance: once; j_gene: TRBJ2-1; v_gene: TRBV25-1; d_gene: -; CDR3aa: CASSIFGEQFF; CDR3nt: TGTGCCAGCAGTATCTTCGGGGAGCAGTTCTTC
abundance: -; j_gene: TRBJ1-2; v_gene: TRBV13; d_gene: -; CDR3aa: CASSLAPGVYGYTF; CDR3nt: TGTGCCAGCAGCTTAGCCCCAGGGGTCTATGGCTACACCTTC
abundance: once; j_gene: TRBJ2-7; v_gene: TRBV28; d_gene: TRBD2; CDR3aa: CASQGASGRWEQYF; CDR3nt: TGTGCCAGCCAGGGGGCTAGCGGGAGGTGGGAGCAGTACTTC
abundance: -; j_gene: TRBJ1-4; v_gene: TRBV18; d_gene: TRBD1; CDR3aa: CASSSGQVNEKLFF; CDR3nt: TGTGCCAGCTCATCGGGACAGGTTAATGAAAAACTGTTTTTT
abundance: -; j_gene: TRBJ1-1; v_gene: TRBV28; d_gene: -; CDR3aa: CASSLDGKRAEAFF; CDR3nt: TGTGCCAGCAGTTTAGACGGGAAGAGGGCTGAAGCTTTCTTT
abundance: -; j_gene: TRBJ2-1; v_gene: TRBV10-3; d_gene: -; CDR3aa: CAIKGGGSVSGEQFF; CDR3nt: TGTGCCATCAAGGGGGGCGGGAGTGTTTCGGGAGAGCAGTTCTTC
abundance: -; j_gene: TRBJ2-2; v_gene: TRBV5-6; d_gene: TRBD2; CDR3aa: CASSPGLAGGSFYTGELFF; CDR3nt: TGTGCCAGCAGCCCAGGACTAGCGGGGGGTTCGTTCTACACCGGGGAGCTGTTTTTT
abundance: -; j_gene: TRBJ2-3; v_gene: TRBV10-1; d_gene: -; CDR3aa: CASRGLEGDPTDTQYF; CDR3nt: TGCGCCAGCAGGGGACTGGAGGGAGATCCGACAGATACGCAGTATTTT